The clone carrying this T cell receptor beta chain was recorded many times. This CDR3 comprises 13 residues. In germline, CDR1 is SGHVS, CDR2 FQNEAQ. V was trimmed by 3 bases and J by 3 bases, leaving 8 bases between them. TCRdb itself ran the 5' RACE reads through MiXCR, one entry per CDR3 protein. The table has 100,000 or so distinct CDR3 sequences, 10% to 15% seen once. This sample stems from a study of early T cells in non-severe SARS-CoV-2 infection. This receptor was obtained from an adult who was a healthcare worker with PCR-confirmed SARS-CoV-2 infection or an uninfected control (not recorded which). Sequences were obtained from whole blood. The chain links TRBV7-8 to TRBJ1-1, with D uncertain. CDR3 coding DNA: TGTGCCAGCAGCTTCGGTCCGGACACTGAAGCTTTCTTT. Its translation is CASSFGPDTEAFF.